The rows below give T cell receptor beta chains drawn from one sample of a study of shared T cell receptors in the human thymus. Only in-frame clones appear in the TCRdb table, and some are missing; sequencing was by immunoSEQ multiplex PCR. The profile shows 650,000 to 950,000 clones, approximately 85% of them singletons. The sample was also reused in another study, on human thymus T cells.

Sequencing was carried out using thymocytes. These receptor sequences come from a girl less than two years old with a congenital heart defect. Each CDR3 is given with its conserved first and last residue. A D gene is named only where the DNA matches it firmly. Where a row states a size, it is once, few, many or the class of an expanded clone; other rows omit it.

v_gene: TRBV15
len: 16
d_gene: .
abundance: .
j_gene: TRBJ1-1
CDR3nt: TGTGCCACCAGCAGAGCCTGGGTGGGGGCAGACACTGAAGCTTTCTTT
CDR3aa: CATSRAWVGADTEAFF

v_gene: TRBV19
len: 15
d_gene: TRBD1
abundance: .
j_gene: TRBJ1-5
CDR3nt: TGTGCCAGTATGGGGACAGGACCGGGCAATCAGCCCCAGCATTTT
CDR3aa: CASMGTGPGNQPQHF

v_gene: TRBV9
len: 14
d_gene: .
abundance: .
j_gene: TRBJ2-7
CDR3nt: TGTGCCAGCAGCGTTGGCCGGGACACCCACGAGCAGTACTTC
CDR3aa: CASSVGRDTHEQYF

v_gene: TRBV28
len: 15
d_gene: TRBD1
abundance: .
j_gene: TRBJ2-3
CDR3nt: TGTGCCAGCAGTCTCCGACAGGGGCGCACAGATACGCAGTATTTT
CDR3aa: CASSLRQGRTDTQYF

v_gene: TRBV29-1
len: 17
d_gene: .
abundance: .
j_gene: TRBJ2-7
CDR3nt: TGCAGCGCCTGGGGGGTACGCCGGCAGGGAGAAAACTACGAGCAGTACTTC
CDR3aa: CSAWGVRRQGENYEQYF

v_gene: TRBV27
len: 15
d_gene: TRBD1
abundance: .
j_gene: TRBJ1-2
CDR3nt: TGTGCCAGCAGTGTCACGGACAGGGGGCTTGATGGCTACACCTTC
CDR3aa: CASSVTDRGLDGYTF

v_gene: TRBV6-7
len: 17
d_gene: TRBD2
abundance: .
j_gene: TRBJ2-3
CDR3nt: TGTGCCAGCAGAGTGATGAACCCCGGGACTAATCCTGATACGCAGTATTTT
CDR3aa: CASRVMNPGTNPDTQYF

v_gene: TRBV18
len: 13
d_gene: TRBD1
abundance: .
j_gene: TRBJ1-2
CDR3nt: TGTGCCAGCTCTCCGGACAGGAAAAATGGCTACACCTTC
CDR3aa: CASSPDRKNGYTF

v_gene: TRBV18
len: 16
d_gene: TRBD1
abundance: .
j_gene: TRBJ1-4
CDR3nt: TGTGCCAGCTCACCATCTCGAAAGGGGGCAGGGGAAAAACTGTTTTTT
CDR3aa: CASSPSRKGAGEKLFF

v_gene: TRBV15
len: 16
d_gene: .
abundance: .
j_gene: TRBJ1-1
CDR3nt: TGTGCCACCAGTCCGGGCCCCGGGATGGGGAACACTGAAGCTTTCTTT
CDR3aa: CATSPGPGMGNTEAFF

v_gene: TRBV5-1
len: 14
d_gene: .
abundance: .
j_gene: TRBJ1-2
CDR3nt: TGCGCCAGCAGCCCCCGGCGCGGGCTGGATGGCTACACCTTC
CDR3aa: CASSPRRGLDGYTF

v_gene: TRBV19
len: 15
d_gene: .
abundance: .
j_gene: TRBJ2-3
CDR3nt: TGTGCCAGTAGTATAGCGGGGAAGGTCACAGATACGCAGTATTTT
CDR3aa: CASSIAGKVTDTQYF

v_gene: TRBV15
len: 17
d_gene: .
abundance: .
j_gene: TRBJ2-1
CDR3nt: TGTGCCACCAGCAGAGATCCCGCCGGGTTTGATAAGAATGAGCAGTTCTTC
CDR3aa: CATSRDPAGFDKNEQFF

v_gene: TRBV6-5
len: 15
d_gene: .
abundance: .
j_gene: TRBJ2-1
CDR3nt: TGTGCCAGCAGTTACTCTAGAAACCATTACAATGAGCAGTTCTTC
CDR3aa: CASSYSRNHYNEQFF

v_gene: TRBV4-1
len: 16
d_gene: .
abundance: .
j_gene: TRBJ1-2
CDR3nt: TGCGCCAGCAGCCAAGATTTAAACAGGAGACCTCGGCGCTACACCTTC
CDR3aa: CASSQDLNRRPRRYTF

v_gene: TRBV7-2
len: 11
d_gene: TRBD1
abundance: .
j_gene: TRBJ2-7
CDR3nt: TGTGCCAGTGGGACAGACTACGAGCAGTACTTC
CDR3aa: CASGTDYEQYF

v_gene: TRBV7-9
len: 13
d_gene: .
abundance: .
j_gene: TRBJ2-7
CDR3nt: TGTGCCAGCAGCTTAGGGGGGCGCTACGAGCAGTACTTC
CDR3aa: CASSLGGRYEQYF

v_gene: TRBV12-5
len: 17
d_gene: .
abundance: .
j_gene: TRBJ1-5
CDR3nt: TGTGCTAGTGGTTTGGACCTCTACGGTCTTAGCAATCAGCCCCAGCATTTT
CDR3aa: CASGLDLYGLSNQPQHF

v_gene: TRBV6-1
len: 13
d_gene: .
abundance: few
j_gene: TRBJ1-5
CDR3nt: TGTGCCAGCAGTGGGTTTTGGAGGCAGCCCCAGCATTTT
CDR3aa: CASSGFWRQPQHF

v_gene: TRBV4-1
len: 17
d_gene: TRBD2
abundance: .
j_gene: TRBJ2-3
CDR3nt: TGCGCCAGCAGCCAAGATTCTGTCGCCCCTAGCGGGGATACGCAGTATTTT
CDR3aa: CASSQDSVAPSGDTQYF

v_gene: TRBV27
len: 14
d_gene: .
abundance: .
j_gene: TRBJ1-3
CDR3nt: TGTGCCAGCAGTTTGTTCAGGGGCGGAAACACCATATATTTT
CDR3aa: CASSLFRGGNTIYF